Detailed here is one T cell receptor (beta chain). This record comes from a study of CD8 T cells in Susac syndrome. CD8+ and CD4+ T cells from blood underwent TCR beta sequencing. The multiple sclerosis controls were treatment-naive patients, and their relapsing-remitting disease was stable or active. Both CD4+ and CD8+ T cells were negatively isolated, and TEMRA cells underwent FACS enrichment. RNA, at roughly 0.45 to 1 ug, was reverse transcribed with random hexamers. An immunoSEQ multiplex PCR generated amplified TCR beta CDR3 products spanning 54 Vbeta and 13 Jbeta. A single record per CDR3 protein comes from TCRdb applying MiXCR to the immunoSEQ multiplex PCR reads. The repertoire holds around 270,000 distinct CDR3 sequences, with 65% to 90% as singletons. The TCR sequence derives from a human donor with multiple sclerosis. Sequences were obtained from CD8+ T cells from PBMCs.

The CDR3 loop reads CASSGDSNPLNEQFF. The CDR3 DNA reads TGTGCCAGCAGTGGAGACAGCAACCCCCTTAATGAGCAGTTCTTC. The V and J genes are TRBV2 and TRBJ2-1; D possibly corresponds to TRBD1 (5 bases). V lost 4 bases to trimming and J lost 7 bases, with 17 bases between them. CDR1 SNHLY and CDR2 FYNNEI come from the germline V gene. The CDR3 runs to 15 residues.